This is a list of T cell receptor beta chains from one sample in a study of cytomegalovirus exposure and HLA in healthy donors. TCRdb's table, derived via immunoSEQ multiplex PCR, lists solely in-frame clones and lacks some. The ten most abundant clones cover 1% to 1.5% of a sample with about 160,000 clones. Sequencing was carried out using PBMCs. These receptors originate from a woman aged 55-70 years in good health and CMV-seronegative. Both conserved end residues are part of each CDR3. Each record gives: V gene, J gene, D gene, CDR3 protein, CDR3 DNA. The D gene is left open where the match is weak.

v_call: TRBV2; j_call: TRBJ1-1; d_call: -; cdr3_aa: CASRGGTTLEVAEAFF; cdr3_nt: TGTGCCAGCCGGGGCGGGACTACCCTGGAGGTAGCTGAAGCTTTCTTT
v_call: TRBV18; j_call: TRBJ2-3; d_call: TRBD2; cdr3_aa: CASSPGRERGTDTQYF; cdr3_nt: TGTGCCAGCTCACCCGGGCGGGAGAGAGGGACAGATACGCAGTATTTT
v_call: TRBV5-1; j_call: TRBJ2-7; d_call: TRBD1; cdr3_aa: CASSLEGAGYEQYF; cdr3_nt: TGCGCCAGCAGCTTGGAGGGGGCGGGCTACGAGCAGTACTTC
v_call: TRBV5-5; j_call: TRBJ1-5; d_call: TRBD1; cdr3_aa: CASSQGGGNQPQHF; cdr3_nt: TGTGCCAGCAGCCAAGGGGGCGGCAATCAGCCCCAGCATTTT
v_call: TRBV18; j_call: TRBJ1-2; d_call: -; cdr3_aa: CASSPSPGHQSEGANYGYTF; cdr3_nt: TGTGCCAGCTCACCATCCCCGGGACACCAGTCCGAAGGGGCTAACTATGGCTACACCTTC
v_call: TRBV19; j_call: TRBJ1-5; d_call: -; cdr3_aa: CASRRRGLEDNQPQHF; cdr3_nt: TGTGCCAGTAGGCGGCGGGGGCTCGAGGACAATCAGCCCCAGCATTTT
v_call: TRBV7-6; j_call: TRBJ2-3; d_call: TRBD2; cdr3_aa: CASSLLAGEVDTQYF; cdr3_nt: TGTGCCAGCAGCTTACTAGCGGGGGAGGTTGATACGCAGTATTTT
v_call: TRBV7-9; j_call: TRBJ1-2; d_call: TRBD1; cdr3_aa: CAGSGDRDYGYTF; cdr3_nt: TGTGCCGGCAGCGGGGACAGGGACTATGGCTACACCTTC
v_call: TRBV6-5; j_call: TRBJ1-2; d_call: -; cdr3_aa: CASRLDTNYGYTF; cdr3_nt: TGTGCCAGCAGACTCGACACAAACTATGGCTACACCTTC
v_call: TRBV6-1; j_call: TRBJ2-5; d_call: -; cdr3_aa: CASSERVGGTGEQYF; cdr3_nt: TGTGCCAGCAGTGAACGGGTGGGGGGAACGGGGGAGCAGTACTTC
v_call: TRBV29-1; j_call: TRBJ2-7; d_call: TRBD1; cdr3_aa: CSVSTGGGDEQYF; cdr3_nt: TGCAGCGTTTCAACAGGGGGCGGCGACGAGCAGTACTTC
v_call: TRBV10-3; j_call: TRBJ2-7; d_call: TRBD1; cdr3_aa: CAISGAGTAELDEQYF; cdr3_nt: TGTGCCATCAGTGGGGCCGGGACAGCCGAACTGGACGAGCAGTACTTC
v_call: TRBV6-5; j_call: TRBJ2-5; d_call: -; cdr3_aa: CASRDNRVVQETQYF; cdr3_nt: TGTGCCAGCAGAGACAACAGGGTTGTCCAAGAGACCCAGTACTTC
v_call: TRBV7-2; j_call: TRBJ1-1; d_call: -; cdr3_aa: CASSQGRGNTEAFF; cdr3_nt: TGTGCCAGCAGCCAAGGACGGGGGAACACTGAAGCTTTCTTT
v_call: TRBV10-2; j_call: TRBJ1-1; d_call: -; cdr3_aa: CASSESTGWTEAFF; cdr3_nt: TGCGCCAGCAGTGAGTCGACGGGGTGGACTGAAGCTTTCTTT
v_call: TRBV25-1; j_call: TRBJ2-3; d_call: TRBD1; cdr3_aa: CASSWTGADTQYF; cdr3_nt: TGTGCCTCTAGTTGGACAGGGGCAGATACGCAGTATTTT
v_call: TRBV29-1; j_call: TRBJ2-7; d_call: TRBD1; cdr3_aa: CSARTGGSYEQYF; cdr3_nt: TGCAGCGCCAGGACAGGGGGCTCCTACGAGCAGTACTTC
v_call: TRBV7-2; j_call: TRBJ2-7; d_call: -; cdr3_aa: CASSLLTGEQYF; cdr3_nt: TGTGCCAGCAGCTTACTAACCGGGGAGCAGTACTTC
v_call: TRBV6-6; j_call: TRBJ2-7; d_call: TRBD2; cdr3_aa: CASSYGDYPPYEQYF; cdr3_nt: TGTGCCAGCAGTTACGGGGACTACCCACCCTACGAGCAGTACTTC